The sequence of this T cell receptor beta chain was determined in a study of cytomegalovirus exposure and HLA in healthy donors. The length of the CDR3 is 17 residues. Per the germline V gene, CDR1 is MNHNS and CDR2 is SASEGT. V lost 3 bases, J lost 4 bases, and 22 bases lay in between. With respect to this clone: The antigen is unknown.

Study findings and constraints: Accurate HLA-A and HLA-B prediction from TCR beta sequences was reported for most subjects. When analyzed later, a missense DCLRE1C variant was found to be linked to TCR beta V- and J-gene trimming. There were 150 to 200 TCR beta chains listed as cytomegalovirus-associated.

With 60 Vbeta and 13 Jbeta primers, the PCR was carried out. Sequencing was performed with immunoSEQ multiplex PCR; in TCRdb, only in-frame clones are kept and a portion is missing. The repertoire consists of about 110,000 clones, with 70% to 85% occurring once and the leading ten covering approximately 4.2%. J is TRBJ2-7 and V is TRBV6-1; tentative D call: TRBD2 (6 bases). The sample taken for sequencing was PBMCs. This receptor was identified in a male donor in good health and CMV-seronegative. CDR3 coding DNA: TGTGCCAGCAGTGAGTGGTTGGCGGCTAGCGAGGGATACGAGCAGTACTTC. Amino acids: CASSEWLAASEGYEQYF.